The 3 T cell receptor beta chains given below trace back to one sample, sequenced in a study of cytomegalovirus exposure and HLA in healthy donors. Primers included in the PCR were 60 Vbeta and 13 Jbeta primers. Assay: immunoSEQ multiplex PCR; the TCRdb copy retains only in-frame clones and omits some. The table has approximately 180,000 clones, just over 70% seen once; the top ten hold about 2.5%. Specimen: PBMCs. The receptors were gathered from a human donor in good health.

V is TRBV7-2 and J is TRBJ1-3; D is perhaps TRBD1 (5 bases). V was clipped by 5 bases and J by 0 bases, with 11 bases between them. CDR3 size: 15 residues. Germline V gives CDR1 SGHTA, CDR2 FQGNSA. CDR3 DNA sequence: TGTGCCAGCAGCCAGACAGTCAGCTCTGGAAACACCATATATTTT. This gives the protein CASSQTVSSGNTIYF.

V gene TRBV6-6 combines with J gene TRBJ1-4; weak D call: TRBD1 (6 bases). The CDR3 runs 14 residues. V lost 2 bases and J 3 bases, leaving 7 bases between the germline ends. Looked up from germline, CDR1 is MNHNY and CDR2 is SVGAGI (reference sequence). The CDR3 sequence is CASSYRGSNEKLFF. Here the CDR3 DNA reads TGTGCCAGCAGTTACAGGGGGTCTAATGAAAAACTGTTTTTT.

This clone was observed once. The J gene is TRBJ2-2, the V gene TRBV19, with D possibly TRBD1 on 6 matching bases. The germline V gene encodes CDR1 LNHDA and CDR2 SQIVND (reference sequence). The CDR3 consists of 16 residues. Deletions cut 3 bases from V and 6 bases from J, with 17 bases between. The CDR3 region has the DNA TGTGCCAGTAGTATGTTCACACAGGGTGGAGCCGGGGAGCTGTTTTTT. It yields the protein CASSMFTQGGAGELFF.